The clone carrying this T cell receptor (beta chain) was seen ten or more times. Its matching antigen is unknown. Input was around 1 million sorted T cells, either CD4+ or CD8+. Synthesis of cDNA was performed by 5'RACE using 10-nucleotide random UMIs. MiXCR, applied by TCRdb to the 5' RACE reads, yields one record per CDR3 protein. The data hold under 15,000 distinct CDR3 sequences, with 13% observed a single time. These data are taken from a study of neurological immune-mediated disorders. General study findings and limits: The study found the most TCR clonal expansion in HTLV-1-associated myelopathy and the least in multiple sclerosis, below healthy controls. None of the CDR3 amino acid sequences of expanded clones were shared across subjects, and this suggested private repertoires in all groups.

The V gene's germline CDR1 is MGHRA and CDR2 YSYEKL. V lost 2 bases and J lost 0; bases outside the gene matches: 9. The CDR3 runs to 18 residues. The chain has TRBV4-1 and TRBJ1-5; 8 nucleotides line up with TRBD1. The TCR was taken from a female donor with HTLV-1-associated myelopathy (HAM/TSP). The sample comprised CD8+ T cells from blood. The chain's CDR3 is CASSQTPTGEYSNQPQHF. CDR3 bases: TGCGCCAGCAGCCAAACTCCGACAGGGGAGTATAGCAATCAGCCCCAGCATTTT.